This T cell receptor (beta chain) was observed in a study of cytomegalovirus exposure and HLA in healthy donors. Study-level results: Judged likely to be a sequencing artifact was a cluster of highly shared sequence variants.

Germline V gene data show CDR1 as MNHEY and CDR2 as SVGAGI. V was cut by 7 bases and J by 2 bases, with 11 bases left in between. The CDR3 sequence is 13 residues long. With 60 Vbeta and 13 Jbeta primers, the PCR was carried out. TCRdb's table, derived via immunoSEQ multiplex PCR, lists solely in-frame clones and lacks some. The sample has 170,000 or so clones, roughly 80% seen once. This clone has a handful of counts. What it binds is unknown. The sequence was collected from a male donor in good health and CMV-seropositive. The chain joins TRBV6-5 to TRBJ1-2, with D unclear. Sequencing input: PBMCs. The CDR3: CASTVGQNYGYTF. CDR3 coding DNA: TGTGCCAGCACTGTTGGGCAGAACTATGGCTACACCTTC.